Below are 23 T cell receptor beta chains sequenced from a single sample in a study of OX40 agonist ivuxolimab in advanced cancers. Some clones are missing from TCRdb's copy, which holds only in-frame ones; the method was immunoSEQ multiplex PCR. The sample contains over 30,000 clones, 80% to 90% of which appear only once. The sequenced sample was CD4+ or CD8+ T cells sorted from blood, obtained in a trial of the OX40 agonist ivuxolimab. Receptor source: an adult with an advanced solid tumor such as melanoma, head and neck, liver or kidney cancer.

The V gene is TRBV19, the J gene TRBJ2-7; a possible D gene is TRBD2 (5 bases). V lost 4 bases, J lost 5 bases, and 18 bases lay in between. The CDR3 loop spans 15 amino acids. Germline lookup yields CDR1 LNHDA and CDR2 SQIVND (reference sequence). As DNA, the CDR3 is TGTGCCAGTAGTAGGTTGTTTTCGGACGGGAACGAGCAGTACTTC. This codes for CASSRLFSDGNEQYF.

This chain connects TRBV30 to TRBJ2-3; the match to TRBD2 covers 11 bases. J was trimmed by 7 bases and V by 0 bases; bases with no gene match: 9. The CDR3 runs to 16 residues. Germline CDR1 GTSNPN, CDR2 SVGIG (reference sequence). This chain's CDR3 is CAWSVKRLAGINTQYF. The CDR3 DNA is TGTGCCTGGAGTGTAAAGAGACTAGCGGGGATTAATACGCAGTATTTT. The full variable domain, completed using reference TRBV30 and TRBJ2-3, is SQTIHQWPATLVQPVGSPLSLECTVEGTSNPNLYWYRQAAGRGLQLLFYSVGIGQISSEVPQNLSASRPQDRQFILSSKKLLLSDSGFYLCAWSVKRLAGINTQYFGPGTRLTVL.

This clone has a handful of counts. The CDR3 here is CASSLYGESNQPQHF. The CDR3 DNA reads TGCGCCAGCAGCTTGTATGGAGAAAGCAATCAGCCCCAGCATTTT. The chain uses TRBV5-1 and TRBJ1-5; no definite D call. CDR1 and CDR2 from the germline V gene are SGHRS and YFSETQ. This CDR3 spans 15 amino acids. V lost 1 base and J lost 1, with 9 bases in between.

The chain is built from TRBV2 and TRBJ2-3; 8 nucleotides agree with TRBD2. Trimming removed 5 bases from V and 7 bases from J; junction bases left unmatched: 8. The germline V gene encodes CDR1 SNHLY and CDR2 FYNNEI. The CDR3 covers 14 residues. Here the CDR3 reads CASSIDGLANTQYF. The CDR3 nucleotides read TGTGCCAGCAGTATTGATGGACTAGCAAATACGCAGTATTTT.

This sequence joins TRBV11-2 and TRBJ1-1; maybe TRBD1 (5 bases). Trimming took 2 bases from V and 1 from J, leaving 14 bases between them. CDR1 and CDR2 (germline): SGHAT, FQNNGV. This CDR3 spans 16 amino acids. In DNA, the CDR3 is TGTGCCAGCAGCTTAAGGTGGGGCGATTCGAACACTGAAGCTTTCTTT. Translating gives CASSLRWGDSNTEAFF.

The CDR3 coding sequence is TGCGCCAGCAGCTTGGCCGGGACAGGGAAAGGCTACACCTTC. Translation: CASSLAGTGKGYTF. The gene calls are TRBV5-1 and TRBJ1-2, with 9 nucleotides matching TRBD1. J gave up 8 bases and V 0 bases, and 5 bases lay outside the gene matches. The germline gives CDR1 SGHRS, CDR2 YFSETQ. The CDR3 spans 14 residues.

CDR3 DNA: TGTGCCAGCAGTCCGACTAGCCGAGGCACAGATACGCAGTATTTT. This sequence encodes CASSPTSRGTDTQYF. V and J are TRBV9 and TRBJ2-3; 7 bases map to TRBD2. Per the germline V gene, CDR1 is SGDLS and CDR2 is YYNGEE. CDR3 length: 15 amino acids. The ends lost 5 bases at V and 1 base at J; junction bases unmatched: 7.

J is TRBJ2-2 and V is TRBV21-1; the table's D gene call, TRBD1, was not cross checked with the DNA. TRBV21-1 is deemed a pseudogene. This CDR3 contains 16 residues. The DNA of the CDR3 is TGTGCCAGCAGCAACCGGGACAGGGTAAAAACCGGGGAGCTGTTTTTT. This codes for CASSNRDRVKTGELFF.

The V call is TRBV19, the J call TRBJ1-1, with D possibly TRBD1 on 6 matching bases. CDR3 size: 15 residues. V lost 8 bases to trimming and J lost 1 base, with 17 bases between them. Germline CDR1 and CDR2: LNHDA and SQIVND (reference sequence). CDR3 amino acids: CASRIAEQGNTEAFF. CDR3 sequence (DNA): TGTGCCAGTCGAATAGCGGAACAGGGGAACACTGAAGCTTTCTTT.

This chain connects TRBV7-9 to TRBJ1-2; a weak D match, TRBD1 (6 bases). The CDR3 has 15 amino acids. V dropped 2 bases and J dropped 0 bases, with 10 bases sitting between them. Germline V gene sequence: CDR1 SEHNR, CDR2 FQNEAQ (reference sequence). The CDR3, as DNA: TGTGCCAGCAGCTTAAGGGGGGCGGCTAACTATGGCTACACCTTC. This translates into CASSLRGAANYGYTF.

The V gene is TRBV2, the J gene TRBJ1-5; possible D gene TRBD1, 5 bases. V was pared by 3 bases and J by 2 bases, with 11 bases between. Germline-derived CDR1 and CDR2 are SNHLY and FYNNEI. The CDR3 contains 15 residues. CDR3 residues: CASSEQGGGNQPQHF. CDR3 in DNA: TGTGCCAGCAGTGAGCAGGGTGGTGGCAATCAGCCCCAGCATTTT.

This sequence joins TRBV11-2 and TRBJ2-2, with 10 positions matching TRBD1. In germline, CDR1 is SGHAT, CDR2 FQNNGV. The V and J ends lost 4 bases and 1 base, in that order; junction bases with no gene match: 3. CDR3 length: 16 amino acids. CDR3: CASSSGTGVNTGELFF. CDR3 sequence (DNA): TGTGCCAGCAGCTCCGGGACAGGGGTGAACACCGGGGAGCTGTTTTTT.

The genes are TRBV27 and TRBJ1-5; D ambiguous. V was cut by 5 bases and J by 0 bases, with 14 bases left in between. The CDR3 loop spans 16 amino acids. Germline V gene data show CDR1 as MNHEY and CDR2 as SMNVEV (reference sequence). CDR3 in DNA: TGTGCCAGCAGTCCGCGGTGGACGGTTAGCAATCAGCCCCAGCATTTT. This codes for CASSPRWTVSNQPQHF.

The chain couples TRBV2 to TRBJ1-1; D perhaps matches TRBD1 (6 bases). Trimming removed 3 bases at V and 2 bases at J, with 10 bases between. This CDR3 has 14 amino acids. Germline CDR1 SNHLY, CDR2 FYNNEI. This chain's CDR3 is CASSDTGYNTEAFF. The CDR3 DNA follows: TGTGCCAGCAGTGACACAGGGTACAACACTGAAGCTTTCTTT.

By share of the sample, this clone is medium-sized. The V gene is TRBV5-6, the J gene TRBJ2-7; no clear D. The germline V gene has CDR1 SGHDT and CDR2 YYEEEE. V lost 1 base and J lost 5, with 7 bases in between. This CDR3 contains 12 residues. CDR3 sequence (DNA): TGTGCCAGCAGCTTGTACGGTGACGAGCAGTACTTC. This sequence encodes CASSLYGDEQYF.

The CDR3 coding sequence is TGTGCCAGCAGCGTACTGGAGGGAGGCACCGGGGAGCTGTTTTTT. Translation gives CASSVLEGGTGELFF. The gene calls are TRBV9 and TRBJ2-2, with D possibly TRBD2 on 6 matching bases. This CDR3 has 15 amino acids. Trimming took off 1 base at V and 4 bases at J, with 11 bases between the two ends. CDR1 is SGDLS, CDR2 YYNGEE, per germline.

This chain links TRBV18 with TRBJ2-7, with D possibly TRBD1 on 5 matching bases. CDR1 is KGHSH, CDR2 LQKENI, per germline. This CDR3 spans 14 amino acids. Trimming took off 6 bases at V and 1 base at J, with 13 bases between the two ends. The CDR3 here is CASSPTVNSYEQYF. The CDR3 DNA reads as TGTGCCAGCTCCCCGACAGTGAATTCCTACGAGCAGTACTTC.

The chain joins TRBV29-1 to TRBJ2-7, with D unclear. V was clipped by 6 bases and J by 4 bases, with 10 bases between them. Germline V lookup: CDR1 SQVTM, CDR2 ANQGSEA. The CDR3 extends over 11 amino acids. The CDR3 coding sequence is TGCAGCGTCCGAGGAAATTACGAGCAGTACTTC. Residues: CSVRGNYEQYF.

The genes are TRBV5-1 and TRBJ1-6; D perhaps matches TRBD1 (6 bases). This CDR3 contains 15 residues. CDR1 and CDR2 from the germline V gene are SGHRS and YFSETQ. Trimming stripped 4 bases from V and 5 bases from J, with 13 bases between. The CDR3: CASSRAGHHNSPLHF. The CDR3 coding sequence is TGCGCCAGCAGCAGGGCGGGACACCATAATTCACCCCTCCACTTT.

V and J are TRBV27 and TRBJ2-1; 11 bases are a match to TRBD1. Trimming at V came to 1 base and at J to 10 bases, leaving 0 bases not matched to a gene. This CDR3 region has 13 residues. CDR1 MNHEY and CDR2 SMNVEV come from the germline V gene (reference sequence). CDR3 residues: CASSLWDRGEQFF. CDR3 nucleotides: TGTGCCAGCAGTTTATGGGACAGGGGGGAGCAGTTCTTC.

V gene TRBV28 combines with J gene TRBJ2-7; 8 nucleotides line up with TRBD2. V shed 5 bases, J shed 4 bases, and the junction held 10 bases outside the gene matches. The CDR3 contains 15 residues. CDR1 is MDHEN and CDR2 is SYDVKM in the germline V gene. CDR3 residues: CASSPRGSGIYEQYF. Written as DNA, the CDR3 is TGTGCCAGCAGTCCCCGCGGTAGCGGGATTTACGAGCAGTACTTC.

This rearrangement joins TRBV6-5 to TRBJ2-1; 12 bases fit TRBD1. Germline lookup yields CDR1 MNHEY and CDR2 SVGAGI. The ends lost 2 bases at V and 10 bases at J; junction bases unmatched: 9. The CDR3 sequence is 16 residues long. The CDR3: CASSYAAGDRGREQFF. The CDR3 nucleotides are TGTGCCAGCAGTTACGCAGCCGGGGACAGGGGGCGGGAGCAGTTCTTC.

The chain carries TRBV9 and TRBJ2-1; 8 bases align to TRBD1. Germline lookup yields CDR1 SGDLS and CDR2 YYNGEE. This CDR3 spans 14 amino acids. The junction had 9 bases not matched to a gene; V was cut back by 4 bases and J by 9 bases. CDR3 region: CASSFRQGKGEQFF. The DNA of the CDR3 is TGTGCCAGCAGCTTCCGACAGGGGAAGGGTGAGCAGTTCTTC.